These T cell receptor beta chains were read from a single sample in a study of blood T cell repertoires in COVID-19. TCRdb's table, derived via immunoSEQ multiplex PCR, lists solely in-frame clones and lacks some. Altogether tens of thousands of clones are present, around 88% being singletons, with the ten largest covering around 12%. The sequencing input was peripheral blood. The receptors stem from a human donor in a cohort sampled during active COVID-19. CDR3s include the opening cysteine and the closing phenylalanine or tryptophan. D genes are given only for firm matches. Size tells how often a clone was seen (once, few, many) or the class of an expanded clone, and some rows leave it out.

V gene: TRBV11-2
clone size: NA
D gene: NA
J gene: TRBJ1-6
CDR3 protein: CASSSPRLEGPNSPLHF
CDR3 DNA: TGTGCCAGCAGCTCACCCCGGTTGGAGGGGCCTAATTCACCCCTCCACTTT

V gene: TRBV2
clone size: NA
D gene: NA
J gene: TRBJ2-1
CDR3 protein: CASRGDSPSYNEQFF
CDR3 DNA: TGTGCCAGCAGAGGGGACTCCCCCTCCTACAATGAGCAGTTCTTC

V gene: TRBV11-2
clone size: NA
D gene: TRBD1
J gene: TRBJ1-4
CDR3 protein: CASSSTGGRISYEKLFF
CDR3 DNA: TGTGCCAGCAGCTCCACAGGGGGAAGGATATCTTATGAAAAACTGTTTTTT

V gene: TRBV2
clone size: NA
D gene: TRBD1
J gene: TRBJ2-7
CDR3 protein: CASSQGGTGYYEQYF
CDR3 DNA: TGTGCCAGCAGCCAAGGGGGGACAGGGTACTACGAGCAGTACTTC

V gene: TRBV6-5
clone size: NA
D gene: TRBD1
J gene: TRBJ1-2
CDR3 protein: CASSSWRQGYGYTF
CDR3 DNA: TGTGCCAGCAGTTCCTGGAGACAGGGCTATGGCTACACCTTC

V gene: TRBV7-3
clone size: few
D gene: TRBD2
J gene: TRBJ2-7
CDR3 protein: CASSPSSGGVYEQYF
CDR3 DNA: TGTGCCAGCAGCCCCTCTAGCGGGGGGGTCTACGAGCAGTACTTC

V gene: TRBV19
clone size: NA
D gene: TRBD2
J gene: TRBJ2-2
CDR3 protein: CASSITRGDGGELFF
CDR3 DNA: TGTGCCAGTAGTATTACGCGGGGGGACGGCGGGGAGCTGTTTTTT

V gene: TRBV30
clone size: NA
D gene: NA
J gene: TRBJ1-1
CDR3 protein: CAWSVEGNTEAFF
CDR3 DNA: TGTGCCTGGAGTGTAGAGGGAAACACTGAAGCTTTCTTT

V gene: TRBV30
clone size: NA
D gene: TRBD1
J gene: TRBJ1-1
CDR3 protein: CAWRWQGAIEAFF
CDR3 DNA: TGTGCCTGGAGATGGCAGGGGGCTATCGAAGCTTTCTTT

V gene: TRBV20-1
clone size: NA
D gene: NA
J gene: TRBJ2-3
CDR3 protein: CSASTDTQYF
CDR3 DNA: TGCAGTGCCTCGACAGATACGCAGTATTTT

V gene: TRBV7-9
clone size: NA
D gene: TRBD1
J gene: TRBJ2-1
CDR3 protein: CASSEDRGLRNEQFF
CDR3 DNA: TGTGCCAGCAGCGAGGACAGGGGGCTACGGAATGAGCAGTTCTTC

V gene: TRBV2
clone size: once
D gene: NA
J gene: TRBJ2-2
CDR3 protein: CASRRTENTGELFF
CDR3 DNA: TGTGCCAGCCGAAGGACAGAGAACACCGGGGAGCTGTTTTTT

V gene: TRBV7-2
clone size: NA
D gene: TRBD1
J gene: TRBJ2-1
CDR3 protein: CAVARDRVNNEQFF
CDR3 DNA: TGTGCAGTCGCCCGGGACAGGGTCAACAATGAGCAGTTCTTC

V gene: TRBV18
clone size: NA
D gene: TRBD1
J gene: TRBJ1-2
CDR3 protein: CASSPRTGDGYTF
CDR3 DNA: TGTGCCAGCTCACCCCGGACAGGGGATGGCTACACCTTC

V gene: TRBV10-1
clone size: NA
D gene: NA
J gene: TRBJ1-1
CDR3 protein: CASSAPGKVTEAFF
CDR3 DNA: TGCGCCAGCAGTGCGCCAGGGAAGGTCACTGAAGCTTTCTTT

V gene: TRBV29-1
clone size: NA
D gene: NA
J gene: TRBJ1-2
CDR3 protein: CSVEGLRGDYGYTF
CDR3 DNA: TGCAGCGTTGAAGGGTTAAGGGGCGACTATGGCTACACCTTC